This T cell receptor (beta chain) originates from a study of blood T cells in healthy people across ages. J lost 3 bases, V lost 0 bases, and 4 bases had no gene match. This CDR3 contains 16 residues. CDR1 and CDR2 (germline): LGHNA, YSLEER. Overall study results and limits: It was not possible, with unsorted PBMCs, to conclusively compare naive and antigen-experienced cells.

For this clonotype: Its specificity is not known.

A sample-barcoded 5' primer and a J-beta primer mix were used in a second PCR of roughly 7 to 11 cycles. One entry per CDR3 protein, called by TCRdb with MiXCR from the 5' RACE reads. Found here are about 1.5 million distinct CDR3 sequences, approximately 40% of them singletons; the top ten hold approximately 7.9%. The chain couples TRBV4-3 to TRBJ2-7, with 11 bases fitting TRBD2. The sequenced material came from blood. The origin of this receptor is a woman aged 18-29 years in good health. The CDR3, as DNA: TGCGCCAGCAGCCAAGAACTAGCGGGAGCGAACTACGAGCAGTACTTC. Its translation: CASSQELAGANYEQYF.